These 8 T cell receptor beta chains were sequenced from one sample in a study of beta chain features in type 1 diabetes. Findings and limits, study-wide: The study found moderately but significantly shorter TCRB CDR3s in all four CD4+ subsets of Type 1 diabetes patients.

The authors reverse transcribed all of the isolated RNA, so sequencing captured expressed TCRB transcripts. Repertoires were generated with immunoSEQ multiplex PCR, while TCRdb's copy carries only in-frame clones and drops some. The table includes about 700,000 clones, around an eighth detected once. These receptors have no known antigen. Sequenced sample: naive CD4+ T cells from blood. The receptors derive from a man in his late teens or twenties with type 1 diabetes.

The chain uses TRBV30 and TRBJ2-5, with 8 bases lining up with TRBD1. The junction had 8 bases not matched to a gene; V was cut back by 2 bases and J by 3 bases. Germline CDR1 and CDR2: GTSNPN and SVGIG (reference sequence). The CDR3 sequence is 15 residues long. The DNA of the CDR3 is TGTGCCTGGAGTACCTCACAGGGGGGAGAAGAGACCCAGTACTTC. Translating it yields CAWSTSQGGEETQYF.

This clone was observed a handful of times. The chain carries TRBV6-6 and TRBJ2-1; possibly TRBD1 or TRBD2 for D (5 bases each). The CDR3 has 15 residues. Germline V gene data show CDR1 as MNHNY and CDR2 as SVGAGI (reference sequence). The V gene lost 0 bases and the J gene lost 7 bases, with 13 bases spanning the gap. Written as DNA, the CDR3 is TGTGCCAGCAGTTACTCGGGGGTTCGGCCAAATGAGCAGTTCTTC. Translated: CASSYSGVRPNEQFF.

The chain recombines TRBV5-1 with TRBJ2-1, with D perhaps matching TRBD1 or TRBD2 (5 bases each). The CDR3 is 15 amino acids. The V gene lost 5 bases and the J gene lost 5 bases, with 17 bases spanning the gap. The germline CDR1 and CDR2 sequences are SGHRS and YFSETQ. The CDR3 DNA follows: TGCGCCAGCAGTCCCTTTGTGGGGGAACACAATGAGCAGTTCTTC. It encodes CASSPFVGEHNEQFF.

The V and J genes are TRBV14 and TRBJ2-1; 8 positions match TRBD2. Per the germline V gene, CDR1 is SGHDN and CDR2 is FVKESK. This CDR3 has 17 amino acids. J gave up 4 bases and V 0 bases, and 8 bases lay outside the gene matches. Here the CDR3 DNA reads TGTGCCAGCAGCCAAGATCCTGGGCTAGCGGGTTACAATGAGCAGTTCTTC. As protein: CASSQDPGLAGYNEQFF.

This clone was recorded a few times. The rearrangement joins TRBV18 to TRBJ2-6, with D hard to call. V lost 5 bases to trimming and J lost 0 bases, with 5 bases between them. Germline CDR1 KGHSH, CDR2 LQKENI. CDR3 length: 14 amino acids. The CDR3 reads CASSDNSGANVLTF. In DNA, the CDR3 is TGTGCCAGCTCAGACAACTCTGGGGCCAACGTCCTGACTTTC.

This clone appeared a few times. This sequence joins TRBV6-6 and TRBJ2-3; D might be TRBD1 (5 bases). Germline V gene data show CDR1 as MNHNY and CDR2 as SVGAGI (reference sequence). The CDR3 runs to 14 residues. The ends were cut back, 5 bases at V and 2 bases at J, with 11 bases in the middle. CDR3 nucleotides: TGTGCCAGCAGTGACAGTTCCTTCACAGATACGCAGTATTTT. Translated, it gives CASSDSSFTDTQYF.

V and J are TRBV2 and TRBJ1-2, with unresolved D. Germline V CDR1 and CDR2: SNHLY, FYNNEI. The CDR3 is 14 amino acids. Between the trimmed V and J ends, which lost 2 bases and 1 base, there was a span of 8 bases. In nucleotides, the CDR3 is TGTGCCAGCAGTGAATATCAGATTAACTATGGCTACACCTTC. Its translation: CASSEYQINYGYTF.

This clone has a handful of counts. V gene TRBV7-2 combines with J gene TRBJ2-5, with D tentatively TRBD2 (7 bases). Germline V gene data show CDR1 as SGHTA and CDR2 as FQGNSA. This CDR3 has 12 residues. Trimming shortened V by 10 bases and J by 5 bases, and 14 bases separated the two germline ends. The CDR3 loop is CATSGGRETQYF. The CDR3 nucleotides read TGTGCCACCTCGGGGGGCCGTGAGACCCAGTACTTC.